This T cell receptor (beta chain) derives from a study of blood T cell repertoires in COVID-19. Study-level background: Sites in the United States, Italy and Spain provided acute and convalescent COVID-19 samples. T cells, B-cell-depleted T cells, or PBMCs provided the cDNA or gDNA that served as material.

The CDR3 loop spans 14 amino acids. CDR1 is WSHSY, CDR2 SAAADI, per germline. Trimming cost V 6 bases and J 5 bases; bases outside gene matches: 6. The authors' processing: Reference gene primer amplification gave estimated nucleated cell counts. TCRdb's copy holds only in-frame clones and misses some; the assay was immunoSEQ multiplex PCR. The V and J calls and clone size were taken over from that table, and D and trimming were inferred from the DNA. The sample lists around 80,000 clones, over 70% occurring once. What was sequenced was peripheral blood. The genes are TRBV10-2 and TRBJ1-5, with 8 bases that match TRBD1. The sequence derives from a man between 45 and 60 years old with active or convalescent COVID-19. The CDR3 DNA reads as TGCGCCAGCAGGGCAGGGGGCGGGGATCAGCCCCAGCATTTT. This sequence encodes CASRAGGGDQPQHF.